Below, one T cell receptor (beta chain) is given with its context. The sample belongs to a study of Ad26.COV2.S vaccination and SARS-CoV-2 variants. The CDR3 is made up of 16 amino acids. Germline V lookup: CDR1 KGHSH, CDR2 LQKENI. The ends lost 1 base at V and 5 bases at J; junction bases unmatched: 8. The data were produced by immunoSEQ multiplex PCR, yet TCRdb's version contains in-frame clones alone and is incomplete. Here the sample spans some 290,000 clones, about 86% being singletons. Indicated treatment: some 20 received Ad26.COV2.S at low or high dose, single or two shots; roughly five received placebo; per-sample allocation not given. The study sampled participants on day 63 after the first vaccine or placebo injection.

The material was peripheral blood, obtained in a trial of Ad26.COV2.S vaccine versus placebo. The receptor was derived from a person between 18 and 65 years old who received the Ad26.COV2.S COVID-19 vaccine or a placebo. This chain connects TRBV18 to TRBJ1-2, with 9 bases fitting TRBD1. CDR3 coding DNA: TGTGCCAGCTCACCACAGGACAGGGGATGGTGGTATGGCTACACCTTC. Amino acids: CASSPQDRGWWYGYTF.